The 10 T cell receptor beta chains below were found in one sample sequenced in a study of early T cells in non-severe SARS-CoV-2 infection. One entry per CDR3 protein results from TCRdb running MiXCR on the 5' RACE reads. This table has roughly 54,000 distinct CDR3 sequences, around 5.2% appearing once. Material: whole blood. Source of these receptors: an adult who was a healthcare worker with PCR-confirmed SARS-CoV-2 infection or an uninfected control (not recorded which).

This clonotype was observed at least ten times. This chain uses TRBV7-8 with TRBJ2-2, with D tentatively TRBD1 or TRBD2 (6 bases each). This CDR3 has 16 amino acids. V lost 5 bases and J 0 bases, leaving 13 bases between the germline ends. The germline CDR1 and CDR2 sequences are SGHVS and FQNEAQ. The CDR3 region has the DNA TGTGCCAGCAGCCCGCGGGACAACACGAACACCGGGGAGCTGTTTTTT. Its protein product is CASSPRDNTNTGELFF.

This clonotype occurred a few times. J is TRBJ1-4 and V is TRBV5-4; D gene ambiguous. Germline-derived CDR1 and CDR2 are SGHNT and YYREEE (reference sequence). V lost 4 bases to trimming and J lost 7 bases, with 17 bases between them. This CDR3 region has 15 residues. The DNA of the CDR3 is TGTGCCAGCAGCGGGCAGTCCCTTTCTGTTGAAAAACTGTTTTTT. Translation gives CASSGQSLSVEKLFF. Based on the CDR3 plus reference TRBV5-4 and TRBJ1-4, the full variable domain is ETGVTQSPTHLIKTRGQQVTLRCSSQSGHNTVSWYQQALGQGPQFIFQYYREEENGRGNFPPRFSGLQFPNYSSELNVNALELDDSALYLCASSGQSLSVEKLFFGSGTQLSVL.

V gene TRBV18 combines with J gene TRBJ1-4, with no clear D. The CDR3 is 14 residues long. V was shortened by 4 bases and J by 6 bases, with 12 bases between the two germline ends. The germline V gene encodes CDR1 KGHSH and CDR2 LQKENI. As DNA, the CDR3 is TGTGCCAGCTCACAGTCAACGGGTCATGAAAAACTGTTTTTT. This codes for CASSQSTGHEKLFF.

This clonotype was detected ten times or more. The J gene is TRBJ2-1, the V gene TRBV5-1, with 10 bases that match TRBD2. The V and J ends lost 0 bases and 6 bases, in that order; junction bases with no gene match: 3. There are 15 residues in the CDR3. Germline V CDR1 and CDR2: SGHRS, YFSETQ. The CDR3 DNA reads TGCGCCAGCAGCTTGGGTACTAGCGGGGTCAATGAGCAGTTCTTC. This encodes CASSLGTSGVNEQFF. The variable domain in full, completed from reference TRBV5-1 and TRBJ2-1, reads KAGVTQTPRYLIKTRGQQVTLSCSPISGHRSVSWYQQTPGQGLQFLFEYFSETQRNKGNFPGRFSGRQFSNSRSEMNVSTLELGDSALYLCASSLGTSGVNEQFFGPGTRLTVL.

This clonotype occurred many times. This chain links TRBV7-2 with TRBJ2-7; D remains unclear. The V end lost 1 base, the J end lost 3 bases, and 7 bases lay between the germline ends. The germline CDR1 and CDR2 sequences are SGHTA and FQGNSA. The length of the CDR3 is 13 residues. The chain's CDR3 is CASSLVRFYEQYF. The CDR3 region has the DNA TGTGCCAGCAGCTTAGTCCGTTTCTACGAGCAGTACTTC.

The chain couples TRBV6-1 to TRBJ2-7; 7 bases align to TRBD2. The length of the CDR3 is 13 residues. Germline V gene data show CDR1 as MNHNS and CDR2 as SASEGT. With V trimmed by 6 bases and J by 7 bases, 9 bases remained unmatched. For the CDR3, the DNA is TGTGCCAGCAGAACGGGAGGCCTAGTGGAGCAGTACTTC. Protein: CASRTGGLVEQYF.

This clonotype was counted between two and nine times. The J gene is TRBJ2-1, the V gene TRBV7-9, with a weak D call TRBD2 (6 bases). Germline CDR1 SEHNR, CDR2 FQNEAQ (reference sequence). V lost 5 bases to trimming and J lost 6 bases, with 17 bases between them. CDR3 length: 15 amino acids. CDR3 sequence reads: CASSLTRRDLNEQFF. CDR3 DNA sequence: TGTGCCAGCAGCCTGACTAGAAGAGACCTCAATGAGCAGTTCTTC.

In regard to this clonotype: At one end, the junction sequence differs from germline, possibly due to a read error. This chain links TRBV23-1 with TRBJ2-7, with D possibly TRBD1 on 5 matching bases. TRBV23-1 carries the ORF label, with uncertain function. This CDR3 contains 16 residues. CDR3 sequence: CSSTENRPGYSYEQYF. CDR3 DNA sequence: TGCTCCAGCACCGAAAACAGGCCAGGATACTCCTACGAGCAGTACTTC.

In this sample, this clonotype turned up many times. V usage is TRBV6-5 and J usage is TRBJ2-1; no clear D. Trimming removed 3 bases at V and 1 base at J, with 10 bases between. Per germline, CDR1 MNHEY and CDR2 SVGAGI. The CDR3 has 15 amino acids. DNA for the CDR3: TGTGCCAGCAGTTATAAGGCGCCTTCCTACAATGAGCAGTTCTTC. Protein sequence: CASSYKAPSYNEQFF.

This clonotype was seen repeatedly, ten times or more. V usage is TRBV6-5 and J usage is TRBJ2-5; D might be TRBD1 or TRBD2, each matching 6 bases. The CDR3 has 14 amino acids. V was trimmed by 6 bases and J by 4 bases, leaving 15 bases between them. Germline values: CDR1 MNHEY, CDR2 SVGAGI. CDR3: CASSPRGGGETQYF. The CDR3 DNA follows: TGTGCCAGCAGCCCCAGGGGAGGAGGAGAGACCCAGTACTTC.